This is a list of T cell receptor beta chains from one sample in a study of T cells after yellow fever vaccination. Each CDR3 protein gets one entry after TCRdb re-called the 5' RACE reads with MiXCR. This sample has about 630,000 distinct CDR3 sequences; 12% occur once, and the top ten carry more than 13%. Specimen: PBMCs, collected on the day of the yellow fever booster vaccination. These receptors all stem from a young man who received the YFV17D yellow fever vaccine. CDR3s include the opening cysteine and the closing phenylalanine or tryptophan. The D gene is left open where the match is weak. Not every row has a clone size; where given, it reads once, few, many or a size class.

CDR3nt	CDR3aa	d_gene	abundance	j_gene	v_gene
TGTGCCAGCAGTTCTACGGGACAGGGAGTAGCCTACGAGCAGTACTTC	CASSSTGQGVAYEQYF	TRBD1	few	TRBJ2-7	TRBV6-5
TGTGCCAGCAGTCCCCATGAGGGCAACGAGCAGTACTTC	CASSPHEGNEQYF	.	few	TRBJ2-7	TRBV27
TGTGCCAGCTCACCGGGGACAGGGGGTACTGAAGCTTTCTTT	CASSPGTGGTEAFF	TRBD1	many	TRBJ1-1	TRBV18
TGTGCCTGGAGTCAACTGGAGAGCTCCTACAATGAGCAGTTCTTC	CAWSQLESSYNEQFF	.	few	TRBJ2-1	TRBV30
TGTGCCTGGAGTGTACAGGGGAACACTGAAGCTTTCTTT	CAWSVQGNTEAFF	.	few	TRBJ1-1	TRBV30
TGTGCCATCACTGCGGACAGGGATAATTCACCCCTCCACTTT	CAITADRDNSPLHF	TRBD1	few	TRBJ1-6	TRBV10-3
TGTGCCAGCAGCGTAGGACCTGTGAACACTGAAGCTTTCTTT	CASSVGPVNTEAFF	.	.	TRBJ1-1	TRBV9
TGTGCCAGCAGCCCTGGGGGGCAGGGGGAAGCTTTCTTT	CASSPGGQGEAFF	.	many	TRBJ1-1	TRBV7-2
TGTGCCAGTGGTCAGGGAGCAGATACGCAGTATTTT	CASGQGADTQYF	.	many	TRBJ2-3	TRBV27
TGTGCCAGTAGTACCCCGGGCGGGGGCAATGAGCAGTTCTTC	CASSTPGGGNEQFF	TRBD2	few	TRBJ2-1	TRBV19
TGTGCCAGCAGCCCGGAGGGCGGGTCCGGGGAGCTGTTTTTT	CASSPEGGSGELFF	.	.	TRBJ2-2	TRBV11-3
TGTGCCAGCAGCTTCGCGGGGAACACAGATACGCAGTATTTT	CASSFAGNTDTQYF	.	.	TRBJ2-3	TRBV5-4
TGTGCCAGCAGCCCGGTGACAATGGTCTCCTACGAGCAGTACTTC	CASSPVTMVSYEQYF	.	few	TRBJ2-7	TRBV7-9
TGTGCCACCAGTGATCCCGGGACTAGCGGGAGAGATACGCAGTATTTT	CATSDPGTSGRDTQYF	TRBD2	.	TRBJ2-3	TRBV24-1
TGTGCCAGCAGCCAAGCGCCTCTGGGCTCACAGTTCTTC	CASSQAPLGSQFF	.	.	TRBJ2-1	TRBV14
TGCAGTGCTAGGGGGCGTTTGAACCGGTTTGGTAGCGGGAACGCAGATACGCAGTATTTT	CSARGRLNRFGSGNADTQYF	TRBD2	.	TRBJ2-3	TRBV20-1
TGTGCCAGTAGTATCAGCGGTGTGGGTCACGAGCAGTACTTC	CASSISGVGHEQYF	.	few	TRBJ2-7	TRBV19
TGTGCCAGCAGCTTCATTTCGACTGGCAATGAGCAGTTCTTC	CASSFISTGNEQFF	.	.	TRBJ2-1	TRBV7-2
TGTGCCAGCAGCTTACCGGCGAACAATGAGCAGTTCTTC	CASSLPANNEQFF	.	many	TRBJ2-1	TRBV6-5
TGTGCCACCAGCAGAGACGTGGGCGGGCGGGGAGGGATCTACGAGCAGTACTTC	CATSRDVGGRGGIYEQYF	TRBD2	few	TRBJ2-7	TRBV15
TGCGCCAGCAGCGAAAACTCGGGCCGTAACACTGAAGCTTTCTTT	CASSENSGRNTEAFF	.	many	TRBJ1-1	TRBV5-1
TGCGCCAGCAGCCAAGGAGCGGAGGGGGCAGATACGCAGTATTTT	CASSQGAEGADTQYF	.	.	TRBJ2-3	TRBV4-3
TGTGCCAGCAGTTACCCGGCCGGGACAGCTAGCACAGATACGCAGTATTTT	CASSYPAGTASTDTQYF	TRBD1	.	TRBJ2-3	TRBV6-2/TRBV6-3
TGTGCCAGCAAGGGATCGGGACGGCTGGGAGATACGCAGTATTTT	CASKGSGRLGDTQYF	.	.	TRBJ2-3	TRBV5-4
TGTGCCAGCAGCTTAGCGCTATTAGGCGGGAGCGCGACAGATACGCAGTATTTT	CASSLALLGGSATDTQYF	TRBD2	few	TRBJ2-3	TRBV7-6
TGTGCCGGGGGGCAGTACGAGCAGTACTTC	CAGGQYEQYF	.	few	TRBJ2-7	TRBV30
TGTGCCCGCCCGGCGTTTGTGAATGAGCAGTTCTTC	CARPAFVNEQFF	.	few	TRBJ2-1	TRBV30
TGTGCCAGCAGCTTAAGTCTTAAGGACACAGGGAACTATGGCTACACCTTC	CASSLSLKDTGNYGYTF	.	.	TRBJ1-2	TRBV7-2
TGCAGTGCTAGGAAGTGGGACAGGGAAGAGCAGTACTTC	CSARKWDREEQYF	TRBD1	.	TRBJ2-7	TRBV20-1
TGTGCCAGCAGCTTAAGTGCCACTACCTACGAGCAGTACTTC	CASSLSATTYEQYF	.	.	TRBJ2-7	TRBV13
TGTGCCAGCAGCATCACAGGGACTTCCTCTGAGCAGTTCTTC	CASSITGTSSEQFF	.	.	TRBJ2-1	TRBV9
TGTGCCAGTACAGACCAGGTTGACACTGAAGCTTTCTTT	CASTDQVDTEAFF	.	.	TRBJ1-1	TRBV19
TGCTGTGCTAGTGGGACTAGCGGGAGGATACAAGAGACCCAGTACTTC	CCASGTSGRIQETQYF	TRBD2	few	TRBJ2-5	TRBV20-1
TGTGCCAGCTCGCCCGGGACTATCTCTTACGAGCAGTACTTC	CASSPGTISYEQYF	TRBD2	many	TRBJ2-7	TRBV18
TGTGCCTCCGCAAGCCTTACAGATACGCAGTATTTT	CASASLTDTQYF	.	.	TRBJ2-3	TRBV24-1
TGCGCCAGCAGCCCGAGGTCCCGTGAAAGCACAGATACGCAGTATTTT	CASSPRSRESTDTQYF	.	.	TRBJ2-3	TRBV5-1
TGTGCCAGCAGTTTAGGGGGCAGGGCCAACACTGAAGCTTTCTTT	CASSLGGRANTEAFF	.	.	TRBJ1-1	TRBV12-3/TRBV12-4